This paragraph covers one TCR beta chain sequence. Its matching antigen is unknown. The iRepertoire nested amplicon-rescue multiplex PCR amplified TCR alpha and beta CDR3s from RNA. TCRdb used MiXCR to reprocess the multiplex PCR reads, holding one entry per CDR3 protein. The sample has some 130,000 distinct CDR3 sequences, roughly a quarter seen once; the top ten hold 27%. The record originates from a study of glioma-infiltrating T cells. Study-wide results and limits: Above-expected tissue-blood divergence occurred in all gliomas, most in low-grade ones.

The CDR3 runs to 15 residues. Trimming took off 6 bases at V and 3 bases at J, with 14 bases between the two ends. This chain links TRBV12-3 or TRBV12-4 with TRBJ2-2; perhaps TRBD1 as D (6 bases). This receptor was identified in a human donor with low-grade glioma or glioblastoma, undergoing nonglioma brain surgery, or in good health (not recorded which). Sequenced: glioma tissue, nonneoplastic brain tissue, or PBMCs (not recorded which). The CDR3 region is CASSLTGFHTGELFF. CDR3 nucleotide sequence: TGTGCCAGCAGCCTTACAGGGTTCCACACCGGGGAGCTGTTTTTT.